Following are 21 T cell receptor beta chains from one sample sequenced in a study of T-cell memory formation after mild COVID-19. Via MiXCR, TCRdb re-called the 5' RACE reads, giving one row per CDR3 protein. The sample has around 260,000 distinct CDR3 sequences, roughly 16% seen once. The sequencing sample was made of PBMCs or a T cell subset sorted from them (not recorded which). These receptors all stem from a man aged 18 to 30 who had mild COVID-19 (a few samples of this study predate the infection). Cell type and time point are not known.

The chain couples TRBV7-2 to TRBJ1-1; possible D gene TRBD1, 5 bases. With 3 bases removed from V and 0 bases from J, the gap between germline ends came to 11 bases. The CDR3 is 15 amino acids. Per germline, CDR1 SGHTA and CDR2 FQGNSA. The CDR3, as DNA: TGTGCCAGCAGCTTCGGTTGGGGGGTGAACACTGAAGCTTTCTTT. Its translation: CASSFGWGVNTEAFF.

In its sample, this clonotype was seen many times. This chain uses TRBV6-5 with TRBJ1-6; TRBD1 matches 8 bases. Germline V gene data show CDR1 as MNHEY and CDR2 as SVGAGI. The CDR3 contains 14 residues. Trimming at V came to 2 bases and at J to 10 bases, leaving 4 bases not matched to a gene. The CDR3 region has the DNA TGTGCCAGCAGTTACGCACAGGGGGTCTCACCCCTCCACTTT. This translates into CASSYAQGVSPLHF.

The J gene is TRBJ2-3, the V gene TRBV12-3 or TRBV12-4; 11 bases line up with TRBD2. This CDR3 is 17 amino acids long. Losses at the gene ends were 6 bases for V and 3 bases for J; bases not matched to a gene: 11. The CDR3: CASSRPRRTSGTDTQYF. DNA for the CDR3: TGTGCCAGCAGCCGCCCCCGTCGGACTAGCGGGACAGATACGCAGTATTTT.

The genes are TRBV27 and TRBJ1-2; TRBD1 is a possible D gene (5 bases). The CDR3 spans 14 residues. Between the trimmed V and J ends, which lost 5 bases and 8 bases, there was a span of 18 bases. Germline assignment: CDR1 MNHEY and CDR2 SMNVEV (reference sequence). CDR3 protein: CASSQPRGIGGYTF. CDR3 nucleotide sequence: TGTGCCAGCAGTCAGCCACGGGGGATAGGAGGCTACACCTTC.

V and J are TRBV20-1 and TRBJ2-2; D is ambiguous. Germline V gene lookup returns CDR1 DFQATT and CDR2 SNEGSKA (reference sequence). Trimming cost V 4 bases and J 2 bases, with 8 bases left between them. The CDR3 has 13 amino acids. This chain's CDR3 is CSAIPLNTGELFF. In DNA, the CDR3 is TGCAGTGCTATACCCCTTAACACCGGGGAGCTGTTTTTT.

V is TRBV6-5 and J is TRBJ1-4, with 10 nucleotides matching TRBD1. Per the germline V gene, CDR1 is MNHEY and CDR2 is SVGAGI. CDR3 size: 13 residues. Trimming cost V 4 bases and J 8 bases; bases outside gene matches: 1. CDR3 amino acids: CASSWDRGEKLFF. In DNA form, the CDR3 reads TGTGCCAGCAGTTGGGACAGGGGCGAAAAACTGTTTTTT.

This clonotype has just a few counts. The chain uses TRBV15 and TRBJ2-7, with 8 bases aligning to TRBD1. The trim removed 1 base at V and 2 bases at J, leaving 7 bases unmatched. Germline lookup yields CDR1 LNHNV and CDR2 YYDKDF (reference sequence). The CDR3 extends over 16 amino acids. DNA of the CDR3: TGTGCCACCAGCAGAGTCCCCGGGGACAGGACCTACGAGCAGTACTTC. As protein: CATSRVPGDRTYEQYF.

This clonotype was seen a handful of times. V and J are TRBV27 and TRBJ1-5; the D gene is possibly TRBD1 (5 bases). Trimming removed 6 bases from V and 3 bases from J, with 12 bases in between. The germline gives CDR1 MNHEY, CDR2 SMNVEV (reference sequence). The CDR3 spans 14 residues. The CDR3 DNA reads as TGTGCCAGCAGGCCCGCGGGGCTCAATCAGCCCCAGCATTTT. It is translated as CASRPAGLNQPQHF.

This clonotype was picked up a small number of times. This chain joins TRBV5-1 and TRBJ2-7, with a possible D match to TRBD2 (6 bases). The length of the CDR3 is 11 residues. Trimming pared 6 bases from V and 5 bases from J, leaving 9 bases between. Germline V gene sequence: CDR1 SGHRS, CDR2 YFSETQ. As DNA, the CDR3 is TGCGCCAGCACGGAGGGGAACGAGCAGTACTTC. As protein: CASTEGNEQYF.

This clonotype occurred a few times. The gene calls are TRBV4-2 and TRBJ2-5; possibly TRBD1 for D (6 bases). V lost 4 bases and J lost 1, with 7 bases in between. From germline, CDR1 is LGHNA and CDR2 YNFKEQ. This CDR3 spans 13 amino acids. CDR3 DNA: TGTGCCAGCAGCCCGACAGGCCAAGAGACCCAGTACTTC. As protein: CASSPTGQETQYF.

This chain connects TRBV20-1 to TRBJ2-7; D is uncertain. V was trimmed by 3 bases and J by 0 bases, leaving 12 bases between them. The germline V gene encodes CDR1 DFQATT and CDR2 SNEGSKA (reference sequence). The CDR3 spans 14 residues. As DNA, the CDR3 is TGCAGTGCTAGGCGATCTGGTTCCTCCTACGAGCAGTACTTC. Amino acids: CSARRSGSSYEQYF.

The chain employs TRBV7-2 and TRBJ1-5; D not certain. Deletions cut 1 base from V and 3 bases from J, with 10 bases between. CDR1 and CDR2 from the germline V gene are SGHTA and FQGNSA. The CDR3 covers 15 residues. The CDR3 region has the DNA TGTGCCAGCAGCTTAGACATGGGTTCCAATCAGCCCCAGCATTTT. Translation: CASSLDMGSNQPQHF.

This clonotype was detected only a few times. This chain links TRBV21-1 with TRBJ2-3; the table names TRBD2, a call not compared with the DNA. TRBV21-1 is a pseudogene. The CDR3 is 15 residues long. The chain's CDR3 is CASSKAGGNPDTQYF. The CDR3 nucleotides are TGTGCCAGCAGCAAAGCTGGCGGGAACCCAGATACGCAGTATTTT.

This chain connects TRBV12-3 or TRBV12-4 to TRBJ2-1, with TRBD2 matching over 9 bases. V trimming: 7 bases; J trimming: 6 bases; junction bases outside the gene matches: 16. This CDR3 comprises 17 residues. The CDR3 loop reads CASTLGIRLAGRNEQFF. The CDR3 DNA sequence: TGTGCCAGCACCTTAGGGATTCGTCTAGCGGGGCGCAATGAGCAGTTCTTC.

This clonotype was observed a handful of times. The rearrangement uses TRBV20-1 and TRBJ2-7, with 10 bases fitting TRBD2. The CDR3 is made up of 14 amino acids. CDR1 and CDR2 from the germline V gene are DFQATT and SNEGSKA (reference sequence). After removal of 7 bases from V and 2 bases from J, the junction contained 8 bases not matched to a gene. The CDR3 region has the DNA TGCAGTGTCCCGCTAGCGGGGGTCCCCTACGAGCAGTACGTC. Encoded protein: CSVPLAGVPYEQYV.

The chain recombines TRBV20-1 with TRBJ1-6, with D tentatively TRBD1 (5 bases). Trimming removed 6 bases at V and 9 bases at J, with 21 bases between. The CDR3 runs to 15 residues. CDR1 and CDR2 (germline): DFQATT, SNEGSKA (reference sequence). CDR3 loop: CSAARLGPLSSPLHF. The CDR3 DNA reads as TGCAGTGCCGCTCGATTGGGACCGCTTAGTTCACCCCTCCACTTT.

CDR3 nucleotide sequence: TGTGCCAGCAGCTTTCTGATGGGGGAGGGGAACACTGAAGCTTTCTTT. This encodes CASSFLMGEGNTEAFF. V gene TRBV5-6 combines with J gene TRBJ1-1; perhaps TRBD1 as D (5 bases). The CDR3 consists of 16 residues. Per the germline V gene, CDR1 is SGHDT and CDR2 is YYEEEE. Trimming removed 2 bases at V and 1 base at J, with 15 bases between.

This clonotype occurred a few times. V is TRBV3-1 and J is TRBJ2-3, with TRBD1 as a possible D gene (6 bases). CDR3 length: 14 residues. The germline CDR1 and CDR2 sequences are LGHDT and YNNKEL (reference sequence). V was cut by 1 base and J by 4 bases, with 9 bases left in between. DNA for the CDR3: TGTGCCAGCAGCCAAGCGGGACAAGCAGATACGCAGTATTTT. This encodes CASSQAGQADTQYF.

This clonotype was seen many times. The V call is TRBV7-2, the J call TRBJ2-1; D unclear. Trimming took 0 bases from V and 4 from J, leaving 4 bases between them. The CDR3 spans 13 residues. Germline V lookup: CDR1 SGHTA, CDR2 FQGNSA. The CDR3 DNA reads TGTGCCAGCAGCTTAGCTGTGTACAATGAGCAGTTCTTC. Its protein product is CASSLAVYNEQFF.

CDR3 region: CASSEPNNEKLFF. CDR3 bases: TGCGCCAGCAGCGAACCGAATAATGAAAAACTGTTTTTT. The chain links TRBV4-1 to TRBJ1-4; D is uncertain. This CDR3 comprises 13 residues. The germline gives CDR1 MGHRA, CDR2 YSYEKL. Trimming pared 5 bases from V and 4 bases from J, leaving 8 bases between.

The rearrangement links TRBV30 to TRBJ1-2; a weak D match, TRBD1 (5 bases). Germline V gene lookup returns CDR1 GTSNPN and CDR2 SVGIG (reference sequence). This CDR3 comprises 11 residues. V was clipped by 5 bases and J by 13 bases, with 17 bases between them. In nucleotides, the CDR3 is TGTGCCTGGGATCTGACCTACAGGCTCACCTTC. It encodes CAWDLTYRLTF.